These 30 T cell receptor beta chains share one sample of origin, sequenced in a study of technical replicates of blood from a handful of donors. Repertoires were generated with immunoSEQ multiplex PCR, while TCRdb's copy carries only in-frame clones and drops some. The data contain around 65,000 clones, approximately 83% of them seen just once; the ten biggest clones take up about 4.8%. The sequenced sample was PBMCs. All receptors derive from a human donor in good health. Some clones in this sample may be carry-over from other donors' samples.

A single count supports this clone. The V call is TRBV6-1, the J call TRBJ2-7, with 10 bases identical to TRBD1. Per germline, CDR1 MNHNS and CDR2 SASEGT. V lost 6 bases to trimming and J lost 1 base; unmatched junction nucleotides: 3. The CDR3 runs 14 residues. CDR3 in DNA: TGTGCCAGCAGATGGACAGGGGGTTCCTACGAGCAGTACTTC. Residues: CASRWTGGSYEQYF.

This clone was counted between two and nine times. This chain uses TRBV19 with TRBJ1-2, with a weak D call TRBD1 (6 bases). Trimming shortened V by 3 bases and J by 2 bases, and 10 bases separated the two germline ends. From germline, CDR1 is LNHDA and CDR2 SQIVND (reference sequence). The CDR3 contains 14 residues. The CDR3 reads CASSMDSTNYGYTF. The CDR3 DNA follows: TGTGCCAGTAGTATGGACAGCACCAACTATGGCTACACCTTC. The entire variable domain, with the rest obtained from reference TRBV19 and TRBJ1-2, is as follows: DGGITQSPKYLFRKEGQNVTLSCEQNLNHDAMYWYRQDPGQGLRLIYYSQIVNDFQKGDIAEGYSVSREKKESFPLTVTSAQKNPTAFYLCASSMDSTNYGYTFGSGTRLTVV.

This chain connects TRBV7-3 to TRBJ2-7; D may be TRBD2 (5 bases). CDR3 length equals 14 residues. CDR1 is SGHTA, CDR2 FQGTGA, per germline. Trimming cost V 4 bases and J 5 bases, with 15 bases left between them. The CDR3 reads CASSSQSGSDEQYF. CDR3 nucleotide sequence: TGTGCCAGCAGCTCCCAGTCTGGGAGCGACGAGCAGTACTTC.

This chain uses TRBV5-4 with TRBJ2-5, with D hard to call. Between the trimmed V and J ends, which lost 0 bases and 2 bases, there was a span of 11 bases. The germline gives CDR1 SGHNT, CDR2 YYREEE (reference sequence). CDR3 length: 15 amino acids. The CDR3 is CASSLAVAPQETQYF. The CDR3, as DNA: TGTGCCAGCAGCTTGGCGGTAGCCCCACAAGAGACCCAGTACTTC.

The gene calls are TRBV11-2 and TRBJ2-5, with TRBD2 matching over 8 bases. Germline V gives CDR1 SGHAT, CDR2 FQNNGV. The trim removed 5 bases at V and 2 bases at J, leaving 7 bases unmatched. The length of the CDR3 is 15 residues. This CDR3 reads CASSRRGGGQETQYF. DNA of the CDR3: TGTGCCAGCAGCCGGAGGGGCGGGGGGCAAGAGACCCAGTACTTC.

The chain employs TRBV4-1 and TRBJ1-2; D might be TRBD1 (5 bases). CDR1 and CDR2 (germline): MGHRA, YSYEKL. This CDR3 is built from 15 residues. Trimming cost V 1 base and J 3 bases, with 12 bases left between them. CDR3 amino acids: CASSQGPGSDYGYTF. The CDR3 DNA reads TGCGCCAGCAGCCAAGGTCCAGGGTCGGACTATGGCTACACCTTC.

The rearrangement uses TRBV6-5 and TRBJ2-7, with 11 bases matching TRBD2. In germline, CDR1 is MNHEY, CDR2 SVGAGI. The CDR3 covers 15 residues. J lost 3 bases, V lost 6 bases, and 7 bases had no gene match. CDR3 in amino acids: CASSRLAGGSYEQYF. CDR3 nucleotide sequence: TGTGCCAGCAGCCGCCTAGCGGGAGGCAGCTACGAGCAGTACTTC.

V gene TRBV19 combines with J gene TRBJ1-1; D ambiguous. The CDR3 spans 10 residues. Germline V gene sequence: CDR1 LNHDA, CDR2 SQIVND (reference sequence). The ends were cut back, 5 bases at V and 7 bases at J, with 5 bases in the middle. The CDR3 DNA follows: TGTGCCAGTAGTGACAATGAAGCTTTCTTT. As protein: CASSDNEAFF.

This chain uses TRBV7-2 with TRBJ1-1; D is ambiguous. Trimming took 1 base from V and 6 from J, leaving 9 bases between them. Germline V gene sequence: CDR1 SGHTA, CDR2 FQGNSA. The CDR3 is made up of 13 amino acids. The CDR3, as DNA: TGTGCCAGCAGCTTAGGCGGTAGAGCTGAAGCTTTCTTT. As protein: CASSLGGRAEAFF.

This chain joins TRBV11-3 and TRBJ2-7; D is undetermined. Deletions cut 3 bases from V and 0 bases from J, with 9 bases between. Germline V gene sequence: CDR1 SGHNT, CDR2 YENEEA. This CDR3 region has 14 residues. CDR3: CASSLTPSSYEQYF. CDR3 nucleotides: TGTGCCAGCAGCTTGACTCCATCCTCCTACGAGCAGTACTTC.

This clone was found a few times. The chain is built from TRBV4-1 and TRBJ1-5; maybe TRBD1 (5 bases). The V gene lost 3 bases and the J gene lost 5 bases, with 14 bases spanning the gap. Germline V gives CDR1 MGHRA, CDR2 YSYEKL. The CDR3 totals 15 residues. The DNA of the CDR3 is TGCGCCAGCAGCCACAACTCAGGGCGTGATCAGCCCCAGCATTTT. Protein product: CASSHNSGRDQPQHF.

The chain uses TRBV27 and TRBJ2-2; the D gene is possibly TRBD2 (5 bases). CDR1 and CDR2 (germline): MNHEY, SMNVEV (reference sequence). This CDR3 spans 14 amino acids. Trimming removed 6 bases from V and 1 base from J, with 9 bases in between. The CDR3 loop is CASSQTRNTGELFF. The DNA of the CDR3 is TGTGCCAGCAGCCAAACTAGGAACACCGGGGAGCTGTTTTTT.

The sample holds a few counts of this clone. The rearrangement uses TRBV27 and TRBJ2-1, with D perhaps TRBD2 (5 bases). Trimming took off 5 bases at V and 5 bases at J, with 16 bases between the two ends. This CDR3 is 15 amino acids long. Germline values: CDR1 MNHEY, CDR2 SMNVEV (reference sequence). CDR3 sequence reads: CASSPRSTADNEQFF. DNA of the CDR3: TGTGCCAGCAGTCCGCGTTCTACAGCGGACAATGAGCAGTTCTTC.

The chain joins TRBV4-1 to TRBJ2-2; D ambiguous. The CDR3 has 15 residues. Germline V gene lookup returns CDR1 MGHRA and CDR2 YSYEKL. V was trimmed by 4 bases and J by 1 base, leaving 10 bases between them. CDR3 residues: CASSRYTVNTGELFF. DNA of the CDR3: TGCGCCAGCAGCCGCTATACAGTGAACACCGGGGAGCTGTTTTTT.

J is TRBJ2-7 and V is TRBV7-8, with a possible D match to TRBD2 (7 bases). V lost 5 bases and J 0 bases, leaving 17 bases between the germline ends. CDR1 and CDR2 (germline): SGHVS, FQNEAQ. The CDR3 has 16 residues. This CDR3 reads CASSPGGGGLSYEQYF. Written as DNA, the CDR3 is TGTGCCAGCAGCCCGGGGGGCGGGGGCCTCTCCTACGAGCAGTACTTC.

The chain uses TRBV6-1 and TRBJ2-3; maybe TRBD2 (6 bases). This CDR3 contains 15 residues. V was clipped by 4 bases and J by 1 base, with 12 bases between them. In germline, CDR1 is MNHNS, CDR2 SASEGT. The chain's CDR3 is CASSVGASGTDTQYF. The DNA for the CDR3 is TGTGCCAGCAGTGTGGGCGCTAGCGGCACAGATACGCAGTATTTT.

The chain uses TRBV6-1 and TRBJ1-3; D is possibly TRBD1 (5 bases). This CDR3 is 14 amino acids long. Germline V gene data show CDR1 as MNHNS and CDR2 as SASEGT. The V end lost 7 bases, the J end lost 0 bases, and 10 bases lay between the germline ends. CDR3 residues: CASKTDFSGNTIYF. The CDR3 region has the DNA TGTGCCAGCAAGACAGACTTCTCTGGAAACACCATATATTTT.

In its sample, this clone was seen once. The rearrangement joins TRBV5-4 to TRBJ2-7, with 9 bases that match TRBD2. The V gene's germline CDR1 is SGHNT and CDR2 YYREEE (reference sequence). V trimming: 5 bases; J trimming: 2 bases; junction bases outside the gene matches: 5. The CDR3 consists of 14 residues. CDR3 coding DNA: TGTGCCAGCAGACCCGGGACTAGCCCCTACGAGCAGTACTTC. Translated: CASRPGTSPYEQYF.

The chain is built from TRBV27 and TRBJ2-1; 10 nucleotides line up with TRBD2. CDR1 is MNHEY and CDR2 is SMNVEV in the germline V gene (reference sequence). The junction had 5 bases not matched to a gene; V was cut back by 7 bases and J by 2 bases. The length of the CDR3 is 15 residues. CDR3 sequence: CASTPAGGPYNEQFF. CDR3 DNA sequence: TGTGCCAGCACCCCAGCGGGGGGGCCCTACAATGAGCAGTTCTTC.

This clone was detected only once. The rearrangement uses TRBV7-2 and TRBJ2-5; 7 bases map to TRBD1. Trimming took 6 bases from V and 8 from J; bases not matched to a gene: 12. The CDR3 is 14 residues long. Germline CDR1 and CDR2: SGHTA and FQGNSA. The DNA for the CDR3 is TGTGCCAGCAGAGCACTGGGACCAGGGGGAACCCAGTACTTC. It translates to CASRALGPGGTQYF.

The J gene is TRBJ2-3, the V gene TRBV7-2; maybe TRBD2 (5 bases). CDR1 and CDR2 from the germline V gene are SGHTA and FQGNSA. The CDR3 runs 15 residues. Trimming pared 5 bases from V and 4 bases from J, leaving 16 bases between. Here the CDR3 reads CASSPRGAGPDTQYF. Here the CDR3 DNA reads TGTGCCAGCAGCCCTCGGGGAGCCGGGCCAGATACGCAGTATTTT. Full variable domain (outside the CDR3, taken from reference TRBV7-2 and TRBJ2-3): GAGVSQSPSNKVTEKGKDVELRCDPISGHTALYWYRQSLGQGLEFLIYFQGNSAPDKSGLPSDRFSAERTGGSVSTLTIQRTQQEDSAVYLCASSPRGAGPDTQYFGPGTRLTVL.

This CDR3 reads CASQGSGNTIYF. In DNA form, the CDR3 reads TGTGCCAGCCAAGGGAGTGGAAACACCATATATTTT. The chain couples TRBV9 to TRBJ1-3; D call uncertain. The CDR3 spans 12 residues. CDR1 SGDLS and CDR2 YYNGEE come from the germline V gene. Trimming removed 7 bases at V and 3 bases at J, with 8 bases between.

This chain connects TRBV27 to TRBJ2-7; D uncertain. The germline CDR1 and CDR2 sequences are MNHEY and SMNVEV (reference sequence). The CDR3 extends over 10 amino acids. V lost 6 bases, J lost 4 bases, and 4 bases lay in between. The CDR3 DNA sequence: TGTGCCAGCAGACAGTACGAGCAGTACTTC. Amino acid sequence: CASRQYEQYF.

The chain recombines TRBV9 with TRBJ2-1, with 10 bases identical to TRBD2. V shed 0 bases, J shed 0 bases, and the junction held 6 bases outside the gene matches. The CDR3 length is 18 residues. Germline values: CDR1 SGDLS, CDR2 YYNGEE. The CDR3 DNA reads as TGTGCCAGCAGCGTAGATAGCGGGGGGTCAAGCTCCTACAATGAGCAGTTCTTC. This encodes CASSVDSGGSSSYNEQFF.

The rearrangement uses TRBV4-3 and TRBJ2-3, with D tentatively TRBD2 (6 bases). Germline-derived CDR1 and CDR2 are LGHNA and YSLEER. The CDR3 contains 17 residues. Deletions cut 1 base from V and 6 bases from J, with 20 bases between. CDR3 sequence: CASSQGFSRGSGDTQYF. CDR3 bases: TGCGCCAGCAGCCAAGGCTTCTCACGGGGGAGTGGGGATACGCAGTATTTT.

The chain recombines TRBV7-3 with TRBJ2-3, with TRBD2 matching 7 bases. In germline, CDR1 is SGHTA, CDR2 FQGTGA. The CDR3 runs 16 residues. V was clipped by 6 bases and J by 2 bases; unmatched bases: 11. The DNA for the CDR3 is TGTGCCAGCAGGGACGCTAGCGGAGAACTCACAGATACGCAGTATTTT. Translation: CASRDASGELTDTQYF.

V and J are TRBV7-8 and TRBJ2-1, with 8 nucleotides matching TRBD2. The ends lost 2 bases at V and 3 bases at J; junction bases unmatched: 15. This CDR3 is 19 amino acids long. From germline, CDR1 is SGHVS and CDR2 FQNEAQ. CDR3 coding DNA: TGTGCCAGCAGCTTACCCCTGAGAAGTAGTAGCGGGAACTACAATGAGCAGTTCTTC. Its protein product is CASSLPLRSSSGNYNEQFF.

The V gene is TRBV5-1, the J gene TRBJ2-3; D might be TRBD2 (5 bases). The CDR3 totals 14 residues. The germline V gene encodes CDR1 SGHRS and CDR2 YFSETQ. The V gene lost 4 bases and the J gene lost 6 bases, with 15 bases spanning the gap. CDR3 loop: CASSHPGSRDTQYF. DNA for the CDR3: TGCGCCAGCAGCCATCCGGGGAGCCGCGATACGCAGTATTTT.

The chain recombines TRBV6-6 with TRBJ1-1; D perhaps matches TRBD1 (6 bases). The CDR3 is 14 amino acids. Germline V lookup: CDR1 MNHNY, CDR2 SVGAGI (reference sequence). Trimming stripped 4 bases from V and 4 bases from J, with 13 bases between. CDR3 sequence (DNA): TGTGCCAGCAGTTCAGGGGTGGGGATCACTGAAGCTTTCTTT. Encoded protein: CASSSGVGITEAFF.

This clone was seen ten or more times. V usage is TRBV7-9 and J usage is TRBJ1-4; no definite D call. The CDR3 runs 15 residues. Germline-derived CDR1 and CDR2 are SEHNR and FQNEAQ (reference sequence). V gave up 5 bases and J gave up 8 bases, with 18 bases separating them. The CDR3 sequence is CASSTWTDEGEKLFF. The CDR3 DNA follows: TGTGCCAGCAGCACCTGGACGGACGAGGGAGAAAAACTGTTTTTT. Based on the CDR3 plus reference TRBV7-9 and TRBJ1-4, the full variable domain is DTGVSQNPRHKITKRGQNVTFRCDPISEHNRLYWYRQTLGQGPEFLTYFQNEAQLEKSRLLSDRFSAERPKGSFSTLEIQRTEQGDSAMYLCASSTWTDEGEKLFFGSGTQLSVL.